This record looks at one T cell receptor (beta chain) sequence and its context. The assay ran at deep level. TCRdb keeps only in-frame clones here, not all; method: immunoSEQ multiplex PCR. The sample has about 2 million clones; just under 95% are singletons. Naive CD8 cells, CD45RO-negative and positively selected for CCR7, excluded terminally differentiated effector memory CD45RA+ cells. Donors included only healthy HIV-negative adults lacking recent acute infections or vaccinations. Germline CDR1 SGHDT, CDR2 YYEEEE. This CDR3 has 12 residues. V lost 5 bases to trimming and J lost 4 bases, with 9 bases between them. The sample is drawn from a study of shared clonotypes between healthy human individuals. Whole-study context: Each donor's CD8 memory used one plate, CD8 naive two, each CD4 subset three.

This receptor was taken from a young man in good health. The sequenced material came from naive CD8+ T cells sorted from blood. The chain uses TRBV5-6 and TRBJ1-1; maybe TRBD1 (5 bases). CDR3 DNA sequence: TGTGCCAGCAGAAGGGACGGCACTGAAGCTTTCTTT. Its protein is CASRRDGTEAFF.